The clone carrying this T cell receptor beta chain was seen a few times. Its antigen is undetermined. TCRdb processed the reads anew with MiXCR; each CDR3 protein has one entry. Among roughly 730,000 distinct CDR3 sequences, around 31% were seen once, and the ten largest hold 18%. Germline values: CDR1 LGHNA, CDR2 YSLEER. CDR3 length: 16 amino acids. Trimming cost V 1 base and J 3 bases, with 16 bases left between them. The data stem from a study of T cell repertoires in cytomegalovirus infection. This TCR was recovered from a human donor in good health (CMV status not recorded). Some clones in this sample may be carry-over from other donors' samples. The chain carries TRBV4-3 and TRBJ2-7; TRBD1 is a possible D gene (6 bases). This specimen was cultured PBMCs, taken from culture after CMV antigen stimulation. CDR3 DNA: TGCGCCAGCAGCCAAGTAGGGGGTTTTAGGGTCTACGAGCAGTACTTC. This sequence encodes CASSQVGGFRVYEQYF.